The rows below give T cell receptor beta chains drawn from one sample of a study of blood T cell repertoires in COVID-19. Only in-frame clones appear in the TCRdb table, and some are missing; sequencing was by immunoSEQ multiplex PCR. The sample lists about 160,000 clones; 85% to 95% were seen once. Material for sequencing was peripheral blood. The receptors originated from a woman between 45 and 65 years old with acute or convalescent COVID-19. Each CDR3 is given with its conserved first and last residue. The order of the fields is clone size, J gene, V gene, D gene, CDR3 protein, CDR3 DNA. D genes are given only for firm matches. The size entry is marked missing in some rows and otherwise reads once, few, many or a size class.

>NA|TRBJ1-1|TRBV2|NA
CASSVHEVEAFF
TGTGCCAGCAGCGTGCATGAGGTTGAAGCTTTCTTT
>NA|TRBJ1-2|TRBV12-3/TRBV12-4|TRBD1
CASRRTGDYGYTF
TGTGCCAGCAGACGGACAGGGGACTATGGCTACACCTTC
>once|TRBJ2-1|TRBV5-8|TRBD2
CASSLERAGDNEQFF
TGTGCCAGCAGCTTGGAGCGGGCGGGAGACAATGAGCAGTTCTTC
>NA|TRBJ1-4|TRBV18|NA
CASSPSQGGEKLFF
TGTGCCAGCTCACCAAGCCAGGGAGGTGAAAAACTGTTTTTT
>NA|TRBJ1-2|TRBV7-9|NA
CASSLGGTPGGYTF
TGTGCCAGCAGCTTAGGTGGGACTCCTGGTGGCTACACCTTC
>NA|TRBJ1-3|TRBV5-5|TRBD1
CASSLTGVIGNTIYF
TGTGCCAGCAGCTTGACAGGGGTAATCGGAAACACCATATATTTT
>NA|TRBJ2-7|TRBV9|NA
CASSGLQGPEQYF
TGTGCCAGCAGTGGGTTACAGGGTCCCGAGCAGTACTTC
>NA|TRBJ2-1|TRBV12-5|NA
CASVLLNEQFF
TGTGCTAGTGTCCTCCTAAATGAGCAGTTCTTC
>NA|TRBJ2-5|TRBV3-1/TRBV3-2|TRBD2
CASSQPWTSGRETQYF
TGTGCCAGCAGCCAACCATGGACTAGCGGGAGGGAGACCCAGTACTTC
>NA|TRBJ1-5|TRBV12-2|NA
CASRPGGAGNQPQHF
TGTGCAAGTCGCCCTGGGGGGGCAGGCAATCAGCCCCAGCATTTT
>NA|TRBJ2-5|TRBV19|TRBD2
CASSGLAEGETQYF
TGTGCCAGCTCGGGACTAGCTGAGGGAGAGACCCAGTACTTC
>NA|TRBJ2-2|TRBV6-4|NA
CASRARAAPLNTGELFF
TGTGCCAGTAGAGCGAGGGCTGCTCCACTGAACACCGGGGAGCTGTTTTTT
>NA|TRBJ2-7|TRBV27|TRBD1
CASSPGQGMWDEQYF
TGTGCCAGCAGTCCAGGACAGGGGATGTGGGACGAGCAGTACTTC
>NA|TRBJ2-2|TRBV7-3|TRBD1
CASSSGQGLTGELFF
TGTGCCAGCAGCTCCGGACAGGGATTGACCGGGGAGCTGTTTTTT
>NA|TRBJ2-2|TRBV25-1|TRBD1
CAGVPGQGESGGELFF
TGTGCCGGAGTGCCGGGACAGGGGGAATCTGGCGGGGAGCTGTTTTTT
>NA|TRBJ2-7|TRBV6-5|NA
CASSYAPPDGTYEQYF
TGTGCCAGCAGTTACGCCCCACCCGACGGGACCTACGAGCAGTACTTC
>once|TRBJ1-3|TRBV15|NA
CATSRDQGLSGNTIYF
TGTGCCACCAGCAGAGATCAGGGGCTTTCTGGAAACACCATATATTTT
>once|TRBJ2-3|TRBV15|TRBD2
CATSPSGRASTDTQYF
TGTGCCACCAGCCCTAGCGGGAGGGCTAGCACAGATACGCAGTATTTT
>NA|TRBJ2-2|TRBV24-1|NA
CATSDPGQANTGELFF
TGTGCCACCAGTGACCCGGGACAAGCGAACACCGGGGAGCTGTTTTTT
>NA|TRBJ2-3|TRBV3-1/TRBV3-2|TRBD1
CASGTGGLDTQYF
TGTGCCAGCGGGACAGGGGGCCTGGATACGCAGTATTTT
>NA|TRBJ2-1|TRBV2|TRBD1
CASMGQLANEQFF
TGTGCCAGCATGGGACAGTTAGCGAATGAGCAGTTCTTC
>NA|TRBJ2-3|TRBV10-3|NA
CAISAPGTAGYF
TGTGCCATCAGTGCCCCCGGGACTGCGGGGTATTTT
>NA|TRBJ1-1|TRBV25-1|NA
CASSVQVFGGTEAFF
TGTGCCAGCAGTGTACAGGTTTTCGGGGGAACTGAAGCTTTCTTT
>NA|TRBJ1-1|TRBV5-8|NA
CASPGLLNTEAFF
TGTGCCAGCCCCGGACTTTTAAACACTGAAGCTTTCTTT
>NA|TRBJ2-3|TRBV6-1|NA
CASSDIFVGQGGTDTQYF
TGTGCCAGCAGTGATATATTTGTCGGACAGGGAGGGACAGATACGCAGTATTTT
>NA|TRBJ2-3|TRBV7-2|NA
CASSLDLAVDTQYF
TGTGCCAGCAGCTTAGACCTAGCCGTAGATACGCAGTATTTT
>NA|TRBJ1-1|TRBV2|NA
CASSEGWPNTEAFF
TGTGCCAGCAGTGAAGGTTGGCCGAACACTGAAGCTTTCTTT
>NA|TRBJ1-2|TRBV29-1|TRBD1
CSVVGQGEGYGYTF
TGCAGCGTTGTGGGACAGGGGGAGGGCTATGGCTACACCTTC
>NA|TRBJ2-1|TRBV19|TRBD2
CASRGSGIFNEQFF
TGTGCCAGTAGGGGAAGCGGGATATTCAATGAGCAGTTCTTC